These 8 T cell receptor beta chains were all obtained from the same sample, sequenced in a study of identical twins. Via MiXCR, TCRdb re-called the 5' RACE reads, giving one row per CDR3 protein. The table includes approximately 550,000 distinct CDR3 sequences, around 24% detected once. These same data were also listed under a study on yellow fever vaccine responses in identical twins.

Sequencing was performed on CD4+ T cells sorted from blood. These receptors came from a woman under 30 in good health.

The gene calls are TRBV7-2 and TRBJ2-7; TRBD1 matches at 10 bases. The CDR3 length is 15 residues. With V trimmed by 5 bases and J by 2 bases, 6 bases remained unmatched. Germline assignment: CDR1 SGHTA and CDR2 FQGNSA. For the CDR3, the DNA is TGTGCCAGCAGCACCGCCGGGACAGGGGCCTACGAGCAGTACTTC. It is translated as CASSTAGTGAYEQYF.

The chain couples TRBV3-1 to TRBJ1-2; D is perhaps TRBD1 (5 bases). V lost 1 base to trimming and J lost 6 bases, with 9 bases between them. The CDR3 covers 13 residues. Germline V lookup: CDR1 LGHDT, CDR2 YNNKEL (reference sequence). CDR3 in DNA: TGTGCCAGCAGCCAAGGGACAAAGAATGGCTACACCTTC. This codes for CASSQGTKNGYTF.

This chain connects TRBV7-9 to TRBJ2-4, with 7 bases fitting TRBD2. Germline values: CDR1 SEHNR, CDR2 FQNEAQ (reference sequence). J was trimmed by 1 base and V by 6 bases; bases with no gene match: 12. CDR3 length: 17 residues. The CDR3 loop is CASRSAGEPEAKNIQYF. The CDR3 DNA sequence: TGTGCCAGCAGGTCGGCGGGGGAACCCGAGGCCAAAAACATTCAGTACTTC.

V usage is TRBV20-1 and J usage is TRBJ2-7, with D tentatively TRBD2 (5 bases). The V gene lost 3 bases and the J gene lost 5 bases, with 17 bases spanning the gap. This CDR3 is built from 14 residues. The germline gives CDR1 DFQATT, CDR2 SNEGSKA (reference sequence). In DNA form, the CDR3 reads TGCAGTGCTAGTGGTATCGGGGAATCCCACGAGCAGTACTTC. It yields the protein CSASGIGESHEQYF.

The chain uses TRBV20-1 and TRBJ2-1; tentatively, D is TRBD1 or TRBD2 (5 bases each). V was cut by 3 bases and J by 2 bases, with 14 bases left in between. CDR3 size: 15 residues. The germline gives CDR1 DFQATT, CDR2 SNEGSKA (reference sequence). CDR3 in amino acids: CSASLRRDPYNEQFF. The CDR3 DNA follows: TGCAGTGCTAGCCTCCGCAGGGACCCCTACAATGAGCAGTTCTTC.

The chain couples TRBV11-2 to TRBJ2-1; 9 nucleotides line up with TRBD2. Germline values: CDR1 SGHAT, CDR2 FQNNGV. The CDR3 contains 15 residues. V lost 3 bases, J lost 7 bases, and 7 bases stayed unmatched. The CDR3 region is CASSFRLAEGNEQFF. In DNA, the CDR3 is TGTGCCAGCAGCTTTAGACTAGCGGAAGGTAATGAGCAGTTCTTC.

In nucleotides, the CDR3 is TGCAGTGCTACGATCGGAGCTAGCGGGGGGGCCGGCTACGAGCAGTACGTC. This translates into CSATIGASGGAGYEQYV. The V call is TRBV20-1, the J call TRBJ2-7; TRBD2 aligns across 12 bases. In germline, CDR1 is DFQATT, CDR2 SNEGSKA (reference sequence). Losses at the gene ends were 4 bases for V and 3 bases for J; bases not matched to a gene: 13. The CDR3 sequence is 17 residues long.

This chain joins TRBV7-7 and TRBJ2-1; TRBD2 matches 9 bases. The V gene end was trimmed by 3 bases and the J gene end by 8 bases; junction bases not matched to a gene: 5. The CDR3 runs to 14 residues. The V gene's germline CDR1 is SSHAT and CDR2 FNYEAQ (reference sequence). CDR3 DNA sequence: TGTGCCAGCAGCTTCGGCGGGAGGGGTGATGAGCAGTTCTTC. Amino acid sequence: CASSFGGRGDEQFF.